Each of the 27 T cell receptor beta chains below was sequenced from the same sample in a study of cytomegalovirus exposure and HLA in healthy donors. Vbeta (60) and Jbeta (13) primers were used in the PCR. Produced via immunoSEQ multiplex PCR; TCRdb's table is partial and in-frame only. This sample yields some 120,000 clones, of which roughly 14% are seen a single time; under 2% belongs to the top ten. The specimen was PBMCs. The receptors derive from a woman between 18 and 29 years old in good health and CMV-seronegative.

The chain couples TRBV30 to TRBJ2-2, with 16 bases matching TRBD2. Per germline, CDR1 GTSNPN and CDR2 SVGIG (reference sequence). There are 17 residues in the CDR3. Unmatched junction bases numbered 10, after V lost 5 bases and J lost 7 bases. This chain's CDR3 is CAWSRGLAGGPDGELFF. The CDR3 nucleotides are TGTGCCTGGTCCCGGGGACTAGCGGGAGGGCCGGACGGGGAGCTGTTTTTT. The entire variable domain, with the rest obtained from reference TRBV30 and TRBJ2-2, is as follows: SQTIHQWPATLVQPVGSPLSLECTVEGTSNPNLYWYRQAAGRGLQLLFYSVGIGQISSEVPQNLSASRPQDRQFILSSKKLLLSDSGFYLCAWSRGLAGGPDGELFFGEGSRLTVL.

This clone came up a few times. CDR3 sequence: CAWDTGRNQPQHF. The CDR3 DNA reads TGTGCCTGGGACACAGGGCGCAATCAGCCCCAGCATTTT. The chain combines TRBV30 with TRBJ1-5; weak D call: TRBD1 (6 bases). The V end lost 5 bases, the J end lost 2 bases, and 10 bases lay between the germline ends. Germline V gives CDR1 GTSNPN, CDR2 SVGIG (reference sequence). There are 13 residues in the CDR3. Using reference TRBV30 and TRBJ1-5 for the parts outside the CDR3, the full variable domain is SQTIHQWPATLVQPVGSPLSLECTVEGTSNPNLYWYRQAAGRGLQLLFYSVGIGQISSEVPQNLSASRPQDRQFILSSKKLLLSDSGFYLCAWDTGRNQPQHFGDGTRLSIL.

This clone was observed a few times. The chain is built from TRBV15 and TRBJ1-2; D is perhaps TRBD1 (5 bases). V gave up 3 bases and J gave up 0 bases, with 11 bases separating them. Germline loops: CDR1 LNHNV, CDR2 YYDKDF (reference sequence). The CDR3 contains 15 residues. The CDR3, as DNA: TGTGCCACCAGCAGGCAGGGATCCCCTAACTATGGCTACACCTTC. Translated: CATSRQGSPNYGYTF.

V gene TRBV7-8 combines with J gene TRBJ2-1; 7 nucleotides align to TRBD2. CDR3 size: 17 residues. CDR1 and CDR2 from the germline V gene are SGHVS and FQNEAQ. The V and J ends lost 4 bases and 4 bases, in that order; junction bases with no gene match: 13. CDR3 sequence reads: CASSYLAALFPYNEQFF. The DNA for the CDR3 is TGTGCCAGCAGCTATCTAGCGGCCCTGTTCCCTTACAATGAGCAGTTCTTC. Supplemented by reference TRBV7-8 and TRBJ2-1, the full variable domain reads GAGVSQSPRYKVAKRGQDVALRCDPISGHVSLFWYQQALGQGPEFLTYFQNEAQLDKSGLPSDRFFAERPEGSVSTLKIQRTQQEDSAVYLCASSYLAALFPYNEQFFGPGTRLTVL.

The chain carries TRBV4-2 and TRBJ2-2, with D maybe TRBD2 (6 bases). The CDR3 spans 14 residues. In germline, CDR1 is LGHNA, CDR2 YNFKEQ. Trimming took 4 bases from V and 3 from J, leaving 9 bases between them. The CDR3 nucleotides read TGTGCCAGCAGCCTGGAGGGGTACACCGGGGAGCTGTTTTTT. Translating gives CASSLEGYTGELFF.

This clone was seen more than once but under ten times. This chain joins TRBV19 and TRBJ2-3, with D perhaps TRBD1 (5 bases). Germline V CDR1 and CDR2: LNHDA, SQIVND (reference sequence). V lost 7 bases to trimming and J lost 1 base, with 15 bases between them. This CDR3 region has 15 residues. Here the CDR3 reads CASNPRQSGTDTQYF. CDR3 bases: TGTGCCAGTAACCCAAGACAGTCGGGCACAGATACGCAGTATTTT.

The chain carries TRBV25-1 and TRBJ2-7; 11 bases match TRBD1. The CDR3 is 16 residues long. Looked up from germline, CDR1 is MGHDK and CDR2 is SYGVNS. Trimming at V came to 1 base and at J to 6 bases, leaving 8 bases not matched to a gene. CDR3 amino acids: CASSEWGQGGDGEQYF. The DNA of the CDR3 is TGTGCCAGCAGTGAATGGGGACAGGGGGGGGACGGCGAGCAGTACTTC.

The rearrangement joins TRBV7-2 to TRBJ2-5; 11 bases are shared with TRBD1. CDR3 size: 14 residues. The V gene end was trimmed by 8 bases and the J gene end by 4 bases; junction bases not matched to a gene: 6. CDR1 is SGHTA and CDR2 is FQGNSA in the germline V gene. In DNA form, the CDR3 reads TGTGCCAGCTCCGGACAGGGGGCATCAGAGACCCAGTACTTC. Translation: CASSGQGASETQYF.

The J gene is TRBJ1-2, the V gene TRBV29-1, with 8 bases matching TRBD1. Per germline, CDR1 SQVTM and CDR2 ANQGSEA. There are 14 residues in the CDR3. V was clipped by 5 bases and J by 4 bases; unmatched bases: 9. The CDR3 region is CSVTSGGSAYGYTF. The CDR3 DNA is TGCAGCGTTACCTCAGGGGGCTCTGCCTATGGCTACACCTTC. The full variable domain, completed using reference TRBV29-1 and TRBJ1-2, is SAVISQKPSRDICQRGTSLTIQCQVDSQVTMMFWYRQQPGQSLTLIATANQGSEATYESGFVIDKFPISRPNLTFSTLTVSNMSPEDSSIYLCSVTSGGSAYGYTFGSGTRLTVV.

V usage is TRBV20-1 and J usage is TRBJ1-1, with D hard to call. This CDR3 spans 11 amino acids. The ends were cut back, 3 bases at V and 6 bases at J, with 8 bases in the middle. From germline, CDR1 is DFQATT and CDR2 SNEGSKA (reference sequence). This CDR3 reads CSARTLSEAFF. For the CDR3, the DNA is TGCAGTGCTAGGACACTCTCTGAAGCTTTCTTT.

This chain links TRBV7-8 with TRBJ1-1; D is ambiguous. The germline V and J ends were trimmed by 3 bases and 5 bases, with 16 bases remaining between them. The germline gives CDR1 SGHVS, CDR2 FQNEAQ. The CDR3 runs to 15 residues. The CDR3 here is CASSFRSGRRTEAFF. CDR3 DNA sequence: TGTGCCAGCAGCTTTCGGTCGGGGAGGAGGACTGAAGCTTTCTTT. Full variable domain (missing parts from reference TRBV7-8 and TRBJ1-1): GAGVSQSPRYKVAKRGQDVALRCDPISGHVSLFWYQQALGQGPEFLTYFQNEAQLDKSGLPSDRFFAERPEGSVSTLKIQRTQQEDSAVYLCASSFRSGRRTEAFFGQGTRLTVV.

This clone was recorded a few times. This chain links TRBV7-9 with TRBJ2-1, with D perhaps TRBD2 (5 bases). From germline, CDR1 is SEHNR and CDR2 FQNEAQ (reference sequence). The CDR3 runs to 14 residues. Trimming removed 5 bases from V and 3 bases from J, with 11 bases in between. This CDR3 is CASSQVGLYNEQFF. The CDR3 DNA reads as TGTGCCAGCAGCCAGGTCGGACTCTACAATGAGCAGTTCTTC.

V and J are TRBV6-6 and TRBJ2-7; 9 positions match TRBD2. V gave up 6 bases and J gave up 12 bases; unmatched junction bases: 6. This CDR3 spans 11 amino acids. CDR1 is MNHNY and CDR2 is SVGAGI in the germline V gene (reference sequence). CDR3 sequence: CASSHVAGVYF. CDR3 nucleotides: TGTGCCAGCAGCCACGTAGCGGGGGTGTACTTC.

This chain joins TRBV6-6 and TRBJ2-4; D is unresolved. The CDR3 contains 14 residues. Germline CDR1 and CDR2: MNHNY and SVGAGI (reference sequence). Trimming shortened V by 5 bases and J by 0 bases, and 8 bases separated the two germline ends. The CDR3 DNA reads as TGTGCCAGCAGTCCTCCAGTAGCCAAAAACATTCAGTACTTC. This codes for CASSPPVAKNIQYF.

The V gene is TRBV5-1, the J gene TRBJ2-3; possible D gene TRBD2, 6 bases. The CDR3 runs 15 residues. Germline V lookup: CDR1 SGHRS, CDR2 YFSETQ. Trimming left V 3 bases short and J 8 bases short, with 19 bases between. CDR3 DNA: TGCGCCAGCAGCTGGGGACTGGGCCAGAGGGGTACGCAGTATTTT. Residues: CASSWGLGQRGTQYF.

The sample holds a few counts of this clone. V and J are TRBV6-5 and TRBJ2-7; tentatively, D is TRBD1 (6 bases). CDR1 is MNHEY, CDR2 SVGAGI, per germline. Trimming left V 6 bases short and J 5 bases short, with 20 bases between. This CDR3 is 15 amino acids long. In nucleotides, the CDR3 is TGTGCCAGCAGCGACGGACAGTCTGGTAAGGACGAGCAGTACTTC. Translated: CASSDGQSGKDEQYF.

The chain carries TRBV28 and TRBJ2-7; 11 positions agree with TRBD2. The germline gives CDR1 MDHEN, CDR2 SYDVKM. V was pared by 6 bases and J by 6 bases, with 7 bases of the junction left unmatched. This CDR3 contains 14 residues. The CDR3 DNA is TGTGCCAGCAGCCCACTAGCGGGAGTGAGCGAGCAGTACTTC. It encodes CASSPLAGVSEQYF.

The V call is TRBV5-1, the J call TRBJ2-3; 7 bases align to TRBD2. The germline V gene encodes CDR1 SGHRS and CDR2 YFSETQ. J lost 2 bases, V lost 1 base, and 4 bases had no gene match. This CDR3 contains 15 residues. The CDR3 DNA reads TGCGCCAGCAGCTTGAGGCTAGCGGCCACAGATACGCAGTATTTT. Translated, it gives CASSLRLAATDTQYF. Using reference TRBV5-1 and TRBJ2-3 for the parts outside the CDR3, the full variable domain is KAGVTQTPRYLIKTRGQQVTLSCSPISGHRSVSWYQQTPGQGLQFLFEYFSETQRNKGNFPGRFSGRQFSNSRSEMNVSTLELGDSALYLCASSLRLAATDTQYFGPGTRLTVL.

The table lists this clone with a few counts. J is TRBJ2-7 and V is TRBV6-5; 11 bases fit TRBD2. Germline assignment: CDR1 MNHEY and CDR2 SVGAGI. The CDR3 runs 14 residues. With 6 bases clipped from V and 5 bases from J, the junction kept 6 bases outside the gene matches. CDR3 sequence (DNA): TGTGCCAGCAGGGCTAGCGGGGGGCGCGACGAGCAGTACTTC. This gives the protein CASRASGGRDEQYF.

This clone appeared many times. This chain connects TRBV6-1 to TRBJ2-6, with D perhaps matching TRBD1 (6 bases). The germline CDR1 and CDR2 sequences are MNHNS and SASEGT. CDR3 length: 14 residues. Trimming shortened V by 9 bases and J by 0 bases, and 9 bases separated the two germline ends. CDR3 coding DNA: TGTGCCAGTTCAGGGGCCTCTGGGGCCAACGTCCTGACTTTC. It specifies CASSGASGANVLTF.

This chain uses TRBV28 with TRBJ1-2; 10 bases map to TRBD1. Germline CDR1 and CDR2: MDHEN and SYDVKM. The length of the CDR3 is 15 residues. J gave up 6 bases and V 10 bases, and 14 bases lay outside the gene matches. CDR3 sequence reads: CATGAGTGVWDGYTF. The DNA for the CDR3 is TGTGCCACCGGAGCCGGGACAGGGGTATGGGATGGCTACACCTTC.

This clone has only a few counts. V is TRBV28 and J is TRBJ2-5, with 8 bases fitting TRBD1. The CDR3 is 16 amino acids. CDR1 and CDR2 (germline): MDHEN, SYDVKM. V gave up 1 base and J gave up 5 bases; unmatched junction bases: 9. CDR3 region: CASSLLDRGLGETQYF. Written as DNA, the CDR3 is TGTGCCAGCAGTTTATTAGACAGGGGCCTGGGGGAGACCCAGTACTTC. Looking up the rest from reference TRBV28 and TRBJ2-5 gives the full variable domain: DVKVTQSSRYLVKRTGEKVFLECVQDMDHENMFWYRQDPGLGLRLIYFSYDVKMKEKGDIPEGYSVSREKKERFSLILESASTNQTSMYLCASSLLDRGLGETQYFGPGTRLLVL.

The rearrangement links TRBV19 to TRBJ2-1, with 8 bases lining up with TRBD2. This CDR3 region has 15 residues. The trim removed 6 bases at V and 2 bases at J, leaving 6 bases unmatched. Per the germline V gene, CDR1 is LNHDA and CDR2 is SQIVND (reference sequence). Here the CDR3 reads CASSTSGSAYNEQFF. CDR3 coding DNA: TGTGCCAGTAGCACAAGCGGGAGTGCCTACAATGAGCAGTTCTTC.

This clone was picked up a small number of times. The chain combines TRBV29-1 with TRBJ2-7; D perhaps matches TRBD1 (6 bases). V lost 6 bases to trimming and J lost 6 bases, with 15 bases between them. Looked up from germline, CDR1 is SQVTM and CDR2 is ANQGSEA. The CDR3 is made up of 12 amino acids. The CDR3 here is CSVWDTRGEQYF. The CDR3 DNA follows: TGCAGCGTATGGGACACCCGGGGCGAGCAGTACTTC.

This rearrangement joins TRBV5-1 to TRBJ2-5; 10 bases map to TRBD1. Looked up from germline, CDR1 is SGHRS and CDR2 is YFSETQ. After removal of 4 bases from V and 6 bases from J, the junction contained 9 bases not matched to a gene. CDR3 size: 15 residues. In DNA form, the CDR3 reads TGCGCCAGCAGCCTAGGGGACAGGGGAGCAAAGACCCAGTACTTC. Translating it yields CASSLGDRGAKTQYF.

This clone has just a few counts. This chain uses TRBV5-1 with TRBJ1-3; the match to TRBD1 covers 7 bases. Germline CDR1 reads SGHRS; CDR2 reads YFSETQ. This CDR3 region has 15 residues. The trim removed 4 bases at V and 0 bases at J, leaving 4 bases unmatched. The CDR3 DNA sequence: TGCGCCAGCAGCCTTCAGGGGGGCTCTGGAAACACCATATATTTT. This encodes CASSLQGGSGNTIYF.

V gene TRBV29-1 combines with J gene TRBJ2-1; 7 bases agree with TRBD2. CDR1 and CDR2 (germline): SQVTM, ANQGSEA. V was clipped by 7 bases and J by 6 bases; unmatched bases: 12. This CDR3 comprises 14 residues. The CDR3: CSARWAGDLNEQFF. CDR3 coding DNA: TGCAGCGCCCGTTGGGCGGGGGACCTCAATGAGCAGTTCTTC.